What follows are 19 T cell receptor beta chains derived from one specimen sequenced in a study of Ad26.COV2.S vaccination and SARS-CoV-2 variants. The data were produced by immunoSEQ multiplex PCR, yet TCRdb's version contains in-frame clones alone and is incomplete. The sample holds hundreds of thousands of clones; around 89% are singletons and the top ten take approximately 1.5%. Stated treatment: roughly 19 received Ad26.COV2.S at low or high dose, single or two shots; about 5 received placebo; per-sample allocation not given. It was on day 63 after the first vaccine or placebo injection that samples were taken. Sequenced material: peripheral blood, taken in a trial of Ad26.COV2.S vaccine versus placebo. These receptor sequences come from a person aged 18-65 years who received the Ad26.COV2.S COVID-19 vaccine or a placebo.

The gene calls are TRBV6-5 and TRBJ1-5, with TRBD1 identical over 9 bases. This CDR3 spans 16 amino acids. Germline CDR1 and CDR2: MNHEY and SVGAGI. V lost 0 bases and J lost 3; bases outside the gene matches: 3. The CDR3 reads CASSYSGTGNNQPQHF. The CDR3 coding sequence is TGTGCCAGCAGTTACTCCGGGACAGGGAACAATCAGCCCCAGCATTTT.

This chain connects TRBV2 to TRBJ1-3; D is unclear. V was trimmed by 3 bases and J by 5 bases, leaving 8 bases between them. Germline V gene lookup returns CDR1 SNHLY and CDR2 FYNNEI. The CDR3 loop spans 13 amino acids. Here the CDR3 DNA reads TGTGCCAGCAGTGATGGCACTAGAAACACCATATATTTT. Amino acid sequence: CASSDGTRNTIYF.

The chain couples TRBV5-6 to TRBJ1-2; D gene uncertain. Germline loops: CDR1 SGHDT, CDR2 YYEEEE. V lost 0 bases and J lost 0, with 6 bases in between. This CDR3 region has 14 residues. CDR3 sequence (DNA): TGTGCCAGCAGCTTGGTAGGTGCTAACTATGGCTACACCTTC. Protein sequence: CASSLVGANYGYTF.

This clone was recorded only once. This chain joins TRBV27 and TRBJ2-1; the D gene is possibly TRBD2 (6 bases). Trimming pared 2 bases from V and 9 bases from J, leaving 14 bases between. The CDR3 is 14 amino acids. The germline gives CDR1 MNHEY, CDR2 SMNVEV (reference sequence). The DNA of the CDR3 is TGTGCCAGCAGTTTAAGGAGGGAGAAAGGTGAGCAGTTCTTC. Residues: CASSLRREKGEQFF.

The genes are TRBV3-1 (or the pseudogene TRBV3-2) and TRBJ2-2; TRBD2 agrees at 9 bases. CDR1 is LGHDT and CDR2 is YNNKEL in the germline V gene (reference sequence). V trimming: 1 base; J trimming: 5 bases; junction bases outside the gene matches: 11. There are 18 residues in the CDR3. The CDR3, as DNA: TGTGCCAGCAGCCAAGTGTTGCGAGCGGGAGGTGTGACCGGGGAGCTGTTTTTT. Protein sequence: CASSQVLRAGGVTGELFF.

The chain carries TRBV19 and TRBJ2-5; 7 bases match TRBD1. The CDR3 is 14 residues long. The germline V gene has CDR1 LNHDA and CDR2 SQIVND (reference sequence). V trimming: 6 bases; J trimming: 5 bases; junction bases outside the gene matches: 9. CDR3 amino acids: CASSRLGQDETQYF. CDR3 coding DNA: TGTGCCAGTAGCAGACTCGGACAGGACGAGACCCAGTACTTC.

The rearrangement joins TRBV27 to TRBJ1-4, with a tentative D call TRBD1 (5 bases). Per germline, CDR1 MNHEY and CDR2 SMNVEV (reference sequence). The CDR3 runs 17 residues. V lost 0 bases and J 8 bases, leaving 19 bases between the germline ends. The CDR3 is CASSLSRVPGRREKLFF. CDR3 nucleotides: TGTGCCAGCAGTTTATCGAGGGTGCCAGGGAGACGCGAAAAACTGTTTTTT.

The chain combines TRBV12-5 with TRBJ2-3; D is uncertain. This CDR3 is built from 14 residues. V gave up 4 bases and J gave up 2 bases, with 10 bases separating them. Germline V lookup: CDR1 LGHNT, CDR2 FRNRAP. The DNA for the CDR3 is TGTGCTAGTGGTTATTGGGGTTTCACAGATACGCAGTATTTT. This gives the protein CASGYWGFTDTQYF.

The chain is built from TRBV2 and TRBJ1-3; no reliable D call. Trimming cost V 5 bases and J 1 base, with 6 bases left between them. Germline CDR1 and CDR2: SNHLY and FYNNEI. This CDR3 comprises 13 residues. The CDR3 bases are TGTGCCAGCAGTACGGATTCTGGAAACACCATATATTTT. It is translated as CASSTDSGNTIYF.

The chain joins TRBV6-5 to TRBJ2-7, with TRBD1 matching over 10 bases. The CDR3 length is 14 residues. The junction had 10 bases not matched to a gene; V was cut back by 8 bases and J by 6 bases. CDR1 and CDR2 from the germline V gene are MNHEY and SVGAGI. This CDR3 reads CASGLSGQGFEQYF. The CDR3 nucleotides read TGTGCCAGCGGGTTGTCGGGACAGGGGTTCGAGCAGTACTTC.

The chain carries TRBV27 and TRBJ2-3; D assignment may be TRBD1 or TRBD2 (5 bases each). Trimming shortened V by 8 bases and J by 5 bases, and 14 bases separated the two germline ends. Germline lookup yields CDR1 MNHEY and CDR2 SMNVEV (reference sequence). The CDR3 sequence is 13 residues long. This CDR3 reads CASGTSVLDTQYF. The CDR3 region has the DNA TGTGCCAGCGGGACCAGCGTTTTAGATACGCAGTATTTT.

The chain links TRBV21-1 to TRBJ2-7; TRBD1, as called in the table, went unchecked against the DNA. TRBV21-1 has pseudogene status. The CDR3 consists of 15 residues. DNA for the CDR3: TGTGCCAGCAGCATTTCAGGGGGTCTCTCCTACGAGCAGTACTTC. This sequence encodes CASSISGGLSYEQYF.

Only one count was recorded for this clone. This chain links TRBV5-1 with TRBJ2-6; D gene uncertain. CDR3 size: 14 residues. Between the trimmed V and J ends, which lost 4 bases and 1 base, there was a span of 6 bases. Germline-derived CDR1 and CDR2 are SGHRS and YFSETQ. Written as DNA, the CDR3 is TGCGCCAGCAGCCCCGAGTCTGGGGCCAACGTCCTGACTTTC. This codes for CASSPESGANVLTF.

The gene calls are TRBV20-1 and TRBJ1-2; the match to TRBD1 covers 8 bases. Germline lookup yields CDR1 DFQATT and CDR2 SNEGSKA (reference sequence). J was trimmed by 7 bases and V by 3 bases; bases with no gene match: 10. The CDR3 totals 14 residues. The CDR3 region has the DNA TGCAGTGCTAGTGAACCCAGGACAGGGACTGGCTACACCTTC. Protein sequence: CSASEPRTGTGYTF.

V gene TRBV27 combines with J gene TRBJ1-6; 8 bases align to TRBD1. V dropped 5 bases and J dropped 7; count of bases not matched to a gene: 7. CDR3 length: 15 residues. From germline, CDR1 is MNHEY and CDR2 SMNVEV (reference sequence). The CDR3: CASSTRTGQNSPLHF. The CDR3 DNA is TGTGCCAGCAGTACCCGGACAGGGCAGAATTCACCCCTCCACTTT.

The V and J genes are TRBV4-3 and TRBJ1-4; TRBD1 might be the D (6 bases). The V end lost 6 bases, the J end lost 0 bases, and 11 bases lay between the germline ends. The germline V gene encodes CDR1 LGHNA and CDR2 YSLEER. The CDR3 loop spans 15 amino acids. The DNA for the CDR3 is TGCGCCAGCAGACCCCAGGGGACAACTAATGAAAAACTGTTTTTT. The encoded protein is CASRPQGTTNEKLFF.

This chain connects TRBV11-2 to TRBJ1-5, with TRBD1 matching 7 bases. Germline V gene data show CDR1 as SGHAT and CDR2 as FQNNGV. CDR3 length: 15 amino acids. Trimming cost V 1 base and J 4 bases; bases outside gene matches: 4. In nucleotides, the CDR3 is TGTGCCAGCAGCTTAGCAGGGGGGGGGAATCAGCCCCAGCATTTT. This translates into CASSLAGGGNQPQHF.

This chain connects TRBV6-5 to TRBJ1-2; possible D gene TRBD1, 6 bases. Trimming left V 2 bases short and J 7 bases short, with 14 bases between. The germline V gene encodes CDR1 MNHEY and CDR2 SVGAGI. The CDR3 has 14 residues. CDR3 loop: CASSYGSVGGGYTF. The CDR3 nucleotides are TGTGCCAGCAGTTACGGATCGGTAGGGGGTGGCTACACCTTC.

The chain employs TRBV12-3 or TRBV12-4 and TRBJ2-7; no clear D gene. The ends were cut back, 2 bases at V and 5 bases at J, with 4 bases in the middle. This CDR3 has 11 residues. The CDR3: CASSLNHEQYF. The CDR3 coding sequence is TGTGCCAGCAGTTTAAACCACGAGCAGTACTTC.